These T cell receptor beta chains were read from a single sample in a study of blood T cell repertoires in COVID-19. The table came from immunoSEQ multiplex PCR; TCRdb's copy has only in-frame clones and leaves some out. The sample includes about 280,000 clones, around 90% of them seen just once. The sample taken for sequencing was peripheral blood. The receptors derive from a man in his fifties with acute or convalescent COVID-19. CDR3s include the opening cysteine and the closing phenylalanine or tryptophan. Fields, in order: J gene, V gene, D gene, clone size, CDR3 protein, CDR3 DNA. D genes are given only for firm matches. A row's size may be missing; if present it is once, few, many or a size class.

J: TRBJ2-5; V: TRBV5-5; D: TRBD2; size: once; CDR3: CASSSGGFQETQYF; DNA: TGTGCCAGCAGCTCGGGGGGGTTCCAAGAGACCCAGTACTTC
J: TRBJ1-2; V: TRBV2; D: TRBD1; size: NA; CDR3: CASIPDRGGYGYTF; DNA: TGTGCCAGCATCCCGGACAGGGGTGGCTATGGCTACACCTTC
J: TRBJ1-6; V: TRBV19; D: NA; size: NA; CDR3: CAGGDTSGPLHF; DNA: TGTGCCGGTGGGGACACTAGCGGACCCCTCCACTTT
J: TRBJ1-4; V: TRBV25-1; D: TRBD1; size: NA; CDR3: CASSVGTGNEKLFF; DNA: TGTGCCAGCAGTGTCGGGACAGGGAATGAAAAACTGTTTTTT
J: TRBJ1-5; V: TRBV4-1; D: TRBD1; size: NA; CDR3: CASSHGTGGVQPQHF; DNA: TGCGCCAGCAGCCACGGGACAGGGGGAGTACAGCCCCAGCATTTT
J: TRBJ1-2; V: TRBV7-8; D: NA; size: NA; CDR3: CASSLNPDARGGDKGYTF; DNA: TGTGCCAGCAGCTTAAACCCAGATGCCCGGGGAGGGGACAAAGGCTACACCTTC
J: TRBJ2-7; V: TRBV9; D: TRBD1; size: NA; CDR3: CASSVVDRWNEQYF; DNA: TGTGCCAGCAGCGTAGTGGACAGGTGGAACGAGCAGTACTTC
J: TRBJ2-7; V: TRBV7-7; D: TRBD1; size: NA; CDR3: CASSRGTGDSYEQYF; DNA: TGTGCTAGCAGTCGGGGGACAGGGGACTCCTACGAGCAGTACTTC
J: TRBJ2-7; V: TRBV2; D: NA; size: few; CDR3: CASLADSSYEQYF; DNA: TGTGCCAGCCTTGCGGACAGCTCCTACGAGCAGTACTTC
J: TRBJ2-1; V: TRBV19; D: TRBD2; size: NA; CDR3: CASTGAGRHNEQFF; DNA: TGTGCCAGTACCGGAGCGGGGAGACACAATGAGCAGTTCTTC
J: TRBJ2-2; V: TRBV9; D: NA; size: NA; CDR3: CASTQRQTETGELFF; DNA: TGTGCCAGCACCCAGAGGCAGACGGAGACCGGGGAGCTGTTTTTT
J: TRBJ1-5; V: TRBV19; D: NA; size: NA; CDR3: CASSIGGGDQPQHF; DNA: TGTGCCAGTAGTATTGGGGGGGGTGATCAGCCCCAGCATTTT
J: TRBJ2-1; V: TRBV13; D: TRBD2; size: NA; CDR3: CASGQGLAGPPSYNEQFF; DNA: TGTGCCAGCGGTCAAGGACTAGCGGGGCCCCCCTCCTACAATGAGCAGTTCTTC
J: TRBJ2-3; V: TRBV5-1; D: TRBD2; size: NA; CDR3: CASSLLASGLTDTQYF; DNA: TGCGCCAGCAGCTTGTTGGCTAGCGGGCTCACAGATACGCAGTATTTT
J: TRBJ2-7; V: TRBV11-3; D: NA; size: NA; CDR3: CASSRGYEQYF; DNA: TGTGCCAGCAGTAGAGGGTACGAGCAGTACTTC
J: TRBJ2-2; V: TRBV9; D: TRBD1; size: NA; CDR3: CASSVAVGQAGELFF; DNA: TGTGCCAGCAGCGTAGCCGTGGGACAGGCCGGGGAGCTGTTTTTT
J: TRBJ1-5; V: TRBV2; D: TRBD1; size: few; CDR3: CASSGTGGNQPQHF; DNA: TGTGCCAGCAGTGGGACAGGGGGCAATCAGCCCCAGCATTTT
J: TRBJ1-2; V: TRBV6-6; D: TRBD1; size: NA; CDR3: CASSIGTANYGYTF; DNA: TGTGCCAGCAGTATTGGGACAGCTAACTATGGCTACACCTTC
J: TRBJ2-5; V: TRBV13; D: NA; size: NA; CDR3: CASSSMLGRETQYF; DNA: TGTGCCAGCAGCTCCATGTTGGGGCGGGAGACCCAGTACTTC
J: TRBJ2-7; V: TRBV18; D: TRBD1; size: NA; CDR3: CASSQGQLGEQYF; DNA: TGTGCCAGCTCGCAGGGACAGTTGGGGGAGCAGTACTTC
J: TRBJ1-4; V: TRBV5-1; D: NA; size: NA; CDR3: CASSNTGDEKLFF; DNA: TGCGCCAGCAGCAATACTGGAGACGAAAAACTGTTTTTT